These 30 T cell receptor beta chains share one sample of origin, sequenced in a study of cytomegalovirus exposure and HLA in healthy donors. Repertoires were generated with immunoSEQ multiplex PCR, while TCRdb's copy carries only in-frame clones and drops some. The table records fewer than 95,000 clones, almost 85% of them present only once. The sequenced sample was PBMCs. Every receptor here comes from a woman between 18 and 30 years old in good health and CMV-seropositive.

J is TRBJ1-1 and V is TRBV19; TRBD1 matches 10 bases. V was pared by 7 bases and J by 5 bases, with 7 bases of the junction left unmatched. Looked up from germline, CDR1 is LNHDA and CDR2 is SQIVND (reference sequence). CDR3 length: 14 residues. CDR3 loop: CASTRDRGRTEAFF. The CDR3 region has the DNA TGTGCCAGTACCAGGGACAGGGGAAGGACTGAAGCTTTCTTT.

The J gene is TRBJ2-3, the V gene TRBV6-4; TRBD2 agrees at 7 bases. The trim removed 5 bases at V and 4 bases at J, leaving 3 bases unmatched. The CDR3 contains 13 residues. Germline assignment: CDR1 MRHNA and CDR2 SNTAGT. The CDR3, as DNA: TGTGCCAGCAGTACTAGCGAGGCAGATACGCAGTATTTT. Translation gives CASSTSEADTQYF.

This CDR3 reads CASEGETDTQYF. CDR3 in DNA: TGTGCCTCCGAGGGGGAGACAGATACGCAGTATTTT. The chain links TRBV19 to TRBJ2-3; D is possibly TRBD1 (6 bases). Trimming left V 11 bases short and J 3 bases short, with 12 bases between. Looked up from germline, CDR1 is LNHDA and CDR2 is SQIVND (reference sequence). The CDR3 totals 12 residues.

The V call is TRBV6-6, the J call TRBJ1-2; no clear D. Trimming left V 2 bases short and J 4 bases short, with 8 bases between. The CDR3 covers 13 residues. In germline, CDR1 is MNHNY, CDR2 SVGAGI (reference sequence). The CDR3 reads CASSYEGGYGYTF. In nucleotides, the CDR3 is TGTGCCAGCAGTTACGAGGGCGGCTATGGCTACACCTTC.

This chain joins TRBV6-5 and TRBJ2-7; tentative D call: TRBD2 (5 bases). Trimming left V 9 bases short and J 0 bases short, with 12 bases between. The V gene's germline CDR1 is MNHEY and CDR2 SVGAGI. CDR3 length: 13 residues. The CDR3 loop is CARCPGYSYEQYF. DNA of the CDR3: TGTGCCAGATGCCCGGGGTACTCCTACGAGCAGTACTTC.

This sequence joins TRBV5-6 and TRBJ1-2; possibly TRBD1 for D (6 bases). Germline V CDR1 and CDR2: SGHDT, YYEEEE. The V end lost 4 bases, the J end lost 4 bases, and 14 bases lay between the germline ends. CDR3 length: 14 amino acids. The CDR3 sequence: CASSGMDSPYGYTF. The DNA of the CDR3 is TGTGCCAGCAGCGGGATGGACAGCCCCTATGGCTACACCTTC.

V gene TRBV6-1 combines with J gene TRBJ1-1; TRBD1 matches 7 bases. V was clipped by 2 bases and J by 4 bases; unmatched bases: 4. CDR1 is MNHNS, CDR2 SASEGT, per germline. This CDR3 has 14 residues. The CDR3 is CASSERGGRTEAFF. CDR3 bases: TGTGCCAGCAGTGAAAGAGGGGGCCGCACTGAAGCTTTCTTT.

The chain joins TRBV20-1 to TRBJ2-7; no clear D. The germline CDR1 and CDR2 sequences are DFQATT and SNEGSKA (reference sequence). The V end was cut by 6 bases, the J end by 3 bases, with 9 bases between. The CDR3 covers 11 residues. The CDR3 DNA reads TGCAGTGCCACGCCGGGCTACGAGCAGTACTTC. Protein sequence: CSATPGYEQYF.

This clone has a single count. The chain has TRBV27 and TRBJ2-3, with 14 nucleotides matching TRBD2. Germline values: CDR1 MNHEY, CDR2 SMNVEV (reference sequence). Trimming cost V 5 bases and J 2 bases; bases outside gene matches: 6. The CDR3 consists of 17 residues. CDR3 in amino acids: CASSLRLAGGYTDTQYF. The CDR3 nucleotides are TGTGCCAGCAGTCTCCGACTAGCGGGGGGGTACACAGATACGCAGTATTTT.

The count of this clone is one. The chain employs TRBV7-9 and TRBJ2-4, with D possibly matching TRBD2 (5 bases). Deletions cut 3 bases from V and 0 bases from J, with 9 bases between. CDR3 size: 15 residues. The germline V gene has CDR1 SEHNR and CDR2 FQNEAQ (reference sequence). Here the CDR3 reads CASSLSGLAKNIQYF. CDR3 DNA sequence: TGTGCCAGCAGCTTGAGCGGTCTAGCCAAAAACATTCAGTACTTC.

J is TRBJ1-1 and V is TRBV7-9; TRBD1 aligns across 9 bases. CDR1 and CDR2 (germline): SEHNR, FQNEAQ (reference sequence). This CDR3 has 15 residues. Trimming removed 1 base from V and 6 bases from J; junction bases left unmatched: 6. CDR3 nucleotide sequence: TGTGCCAGCAGCTTAGTGGGACAGGGCCCCCCTGAAGCTTTCTTT. Translated, it gives CASSLVGQGPPEAFF.

This chain connects TRBV19 to TRBJ2-1; 8 nucleotides match TRBD1. CDR3 length equals 14 residues. CDR1 is LNHDA, CDR2 SQIVND, per germline (reference sequence). V dropped 5 bases and J dropped 8; count of bases not matched to a gene: 8. The CDR3 DNA reads TGTGCCAGTAGTCTCATGACAGGGGCCCATGAGCAGTTCTTC. This sequence encodes CASSLMTGAHEQFF.

The table lists this clone with a count of one. The genes are TRBV15 and TRBJ1-2; D may be TRBD1 (6 bases). Germline V gene sequence: CDR1 LNHNV, CDR2 YYDKDF (reference sequence). CDR3 size: 18 residues. V lost 8 bases, J lost 8 bases, and 33 bases lay in between. The CDR3 reads CATGPYPWVLTGLDGYTF. The CDR3 DNA is TGTGCCACCGGCCCGTACCCGTGGGTCTTGACAGGCCTAGACGGCTACACCTTC.

This chain uses TRBV10-1 with TRBJ1-1; TRBD1 agrees at 7 bases. Germline V gene data show CDR1 as WNHNN and CDR2 as SYGVQD (reference sequence). The CDR3 runs to 13 residues. J lost 4 bases, V lost 4 bases, and 3 bases had no gene match. The CDR3 reads CASSAQGGTEAFF. The DNA for the CDR3 is TGCGCCAGCAGTGCTCAGGGGGGCACTGAAGCTTTCTTT.

This clone was picked up one time. The V call is TRBV11-2, the J call TRBJ1-2; D is unresolved. Germline assignment: CDR1 SGHAT and CDR2 FQNNGV. V lost 5 bases, J lost 3 bases, and 7 bases lay in between. The CDR3 runs to 12 residues. The CDR3: CASSPSYYGYTF. CDR3 coding DNA: TGTGCCAGCAGCCCTAGCTACTATGGCTACACCTTC.

The V gene is TRBV5-6, the J gene TRBJ2-7; a possible D gene is TRBD1 (5 bases). Trimming pared 0 bases from V and 1 base from J, leaving 8 bases between. This CDR3 spans 14 amino acids. The germline gives CDR1 SGHDT, CDR2 YYEEEE. The CDR3 DNA follows: TGTGCCAGCAGCTTGGGACAGTCATCCTACGAGCAGTACTTC. Its translation is CASSLGQSSYEQYF.

The chain links TRBV25-1 to TRBJ2-1, with 8 bases lining up with TRBD1. CDR1 and CDR2 (germline): MGHDK, SYGVNS. V shed 4 bases, J shed 3 bases, and the junction held 8 bases outside the gene matches. The CDR3 length is 16 residues. CDR3 protein: CASSAPSGTGYNEQFF. DNA for the CDR3: TGTGCCAGCAGTGCCCCGTCCGGGACAGGCTACAATGAGCAGTTCTTC.

The chain links TRBV6-5 to TRBJ2-1, with a possible D match to TRBD2 (5 bases). V lost 5 bases, J lost 12 bases, and 17 bases lay in between. CDR1 is MNHEY and CDR2 is SVGAGI in the germline V gene. This CDR3 is 13 amino acids long. CDR3 in amino acids: CASSTGAELGQFF. The CDR3 DNA reads TGTGCCAGCAGTACCGGAGCGGAACTGGGGCAGTTCTTC.

V gene TRBV27 combines with J gene TRBJ1-5, with 7 bases that match TRBD1. Germline V CDR1 and CDR2: MNHEY, SMNVEV (reference sequence). CDR3 length: 14 residues. V lost 4 bases and J lost 6; bases outside the gene matches: 6. The DNA for the CDR3 is TGTGCCAGCAGTTACGACCCAGGGGGTCAGCCCCAGCATTTT. Its translation: CASSYDPGGQPQHF.

This clone has a single count. This chain uses TRBV7-2 with TRBJ2-7; 8 bases fit TRBD2. After removal of 5 bases from V and 5 bases from J, the junction contained 2 bases not matched to a gene. Germline V CDR1 and CDR2: SGHTA, FQGNSA. This CDR3 is built from 12 residues. The CDR3 here is CASSPGGDEQYF. CDR3 coding DNA: TGTGCCAGCAGCCCCGGGGGGGACGAGCAGTACTTC. Drawing the rest from reference TRBV7-2 and TRBJ2-7, the complete variable domain is GAGVSQSPSNKVTEKGKDVELRCDPISGHTALYWYRQSLGQGLEFLIYFQGNSAPDKSGLPSDRFSAERTGGSVSTLTIQRTQQEDSAVYLCASSPGGDEQYFGPGTRLTVT.

The V call is TRBV7-2, the J call TRBJ2-5, with 8 bases identical to TRBD2. Germline values: CDR1 SGHTA, CDR2 FQGNSA. V shed 5 bases and J 0 bases; nucleotides not matched to a gene: 8. The CDR3 is 16 amino acids. The CDR3 loop reads CASSLLGSGDQETQYF. The CDR3 coding sequence is TGTGCCAGCAGCCTCCTGGGTAGCGGGGACCAAGAGACCCAGTACTTC.

J is TRBJ1-3 and V is TRBV5-4; TRBD1 might be the D (5 bases). Per germline, CDR1 SGHNT and CDR2 YYREEE (reference sequence). V lost 4 bases and J 0 bases, leaving 11 bases between the germline ends. CDR3 length equals 15 residues. Written as DNA, the CDR3 is TGTGCCAGCAGCCACCTAGGGGTCTCTGGAAACACCATATATTTT. Translating gives CASSHLGVSGNTIYF.

This chain links TRBV10-3 with TRBJ2-3, with 10 bases fitting TRBD2. V was clipped by 0 bases and J by 1 base; unmatched bases: 4. This CDR3 comprises 17 residues. Germline V gene lookup returns CDR1 ENHRY and CDR2 SYGVKD. The CDR3 is CAISESASGGRTDTQYF. CDR3 DNA sequence: TGTGCCATCAGTGAGTCCGCTAGCGGGGGCCGCACAGATACGCAGTATTTT.

The chain employs TRBV6-1 and TRBJ2-7; possible D gene TRBD1, 5 bases. Trimming stripped 3 bases from V and 1 base from J, with 13 bases between. Germline V gene data show CDR1 as MNHNS and CDR2 as SASEGT. This CDR3 is 15 amino acids long. The CDR3 DNA sequence: TGTGCCAGCAGTGATTACCCCGACAGTTCCTACGAGCAGTACTTC. As protein: CASSDYPDSSYEQYF.

CDR3 protein: CASSQGRRSTDTQYF. The CDR3 DNA reads TGCGCCAGCAGCCAAGGACGGAGAAGCACAGATACGCAGTATTTT. This sequence joins TRBV4-3 and TRBJ2-3, with D uncertain. The CDR3 is 15 amino acids. Germline V lookup: CDR1 LGHNA, CDR2 YSLEER. V lost 1 base, J lost 0 bases, and 8 bases lay in between.

The gene calls are TRBV30 and TRBJ1-5; a weak D match, TRBD1 (5 bases). The CDR3 covers 13 residues. CDR1 GTSNPN and CDR2 SVGIG come from the germline V gene (reference sequence). V was clipped by 1 base and J by 4 bases, with 8 bases between them. Here the CDR3 reads CAWSATENQPQHF. The DNA of the CDR3 is TGTGCCTGGAGTGCGACAGAAAATCAGCCCCAGCATTTT. Filled out from reference TRBV30 and TRBJ1-5, the complete variable domain reads SQTIHQWPATLVQPVGSPLSLECTVEGTSNPNLYWYRQAAGRGLQLLFYSVGIGQISSEVPQNLSASRPQDRQFILSSKKLLLSDSGFYLCAWSATENQPQHFGDGTRLSIL.

Here the CDR3 DNA reads TGTGCCAGCAGCTTCGTAGTCGGTGAGCAGTTCTTC. Its protein is CASSFVVGEQFF. The gene calls are TRBV5-4 and TRBJ2-1, with D unclear. Germline V CDR1 and CDR2: SGHNT, YYREEE (reference sequence). The CDR3 covers 12 residues. With 2 bases removed from V and 9 bases from J, the gap between germline ends came to 9 bases. Filled out from reference TRBV5-4 and TRBJ2-1, the complete variable domain reads ETGVTQSPTHLIKTRGQQVTLRCSSQSGHNTVSWYQQALGQGPQFIFQYYREEENGRGNFPPRFSGLQFPNYSSELNVNALELDDSALYLCASSFVVGEQFFGPGTRLTVL.

The J gene is TRBJ2-7, the V gene TRBV6-5; 7 bases are a match to TRBD1. This CDR3 region has 15 residues. The germline V gene has CDR1 MNHEY and CDR2 SVGAGI. Losses at the gene ends were 5 bases for V and 0 bases for J; bases not matched to a gene: 7. CDR3 sequence: CASSGSGTDSYEQYF. CDR3 bases: TGTGCCAGCAGTGGATCCGGGACAGACTCCTACGAGCAGTACTTC.

The gene calls are TRBV28 and TRBJ2-7, with TRBD2 matching over 8 bases. Looked up from germline, CDR1 is MDHEN and CDR2 is SYDVKM. Germline trimming cut 6 bases from V and 7 bases from J; bases unmatched to any gene: 11. This CDR3 has 14 amino acids. DNA for the CDR3: TGTGCCAGCAGAACGGGGGGGGGCCTTTGGGAGCAGTACTTC. This sequence encodes CASRTGGGLWEQYF.

This sequence joins TRBV7-2 and TRBJ2-3, with 7 bases lining up with TRBD1. This CDR3 contains 13 residues. The trim removed 5 bases at V and 4 bases at J, leaving 3 bases unmatched. Germline CDR1 and CDR2: SGHTA and FQGNSA. The CDR3 loop is CASSMTGPDTQYF. In DNA form, the CDR3 reads TGTGCCAGCAGCATGACAGGGCCAGATACGCAGTATTTT.